The 19 T cell receptor beta chains given below trace back to one sample, sequenced in a study of blood T cell repertoires in COVID-19 (dated by TCRdb to 2018 to 2020). The library was generated by the immunoSEQ multiplex PCR assay. TCRdb holds this immuneACCESS table with in-frame rearrangements only. Some clones are missing; in checked studies, unresolved V genes explain under half, and the rest has no known cause. Across this sample there are over 200,000 clones, with roughly 89% seen only once. In total, the top ten clones hold less than 7% of the sample. Sequencing was performed on PBMCs or T cells enriched from blood (not recorded which). The origin of the receptors is a woman between 40 and 55 years old who had recovered from COVID-19.

V usage is TRBV7-2 and J usage is TRBJ2-1; 9 bases agree with TRBD2. V shed 1 base, J shed 0 bases, and the junction held 7 bases outside the gene matches. Germline V gene data show CDR1 as SGHTA and CDR2 as FQGNSA. The CDR3 contains 18 residues. CDR3 in amino acids: CASSLVGRGRGSYNEQFF. In DNA form, the CDR3 reads TGTGCCAGCAGCTTAGTGGGTCGCGGGAGGGGCTCCTACAATGAGCAGTTCTTC.

The V gene is TRBV19, the J gene TRBJ1-5, with D possibly being TRBD1 (5 bases). The CDR3 spans 17 residues. Germline V CDR1 and CDR2: LNHDA, SQIVND (reference sequence). The V gene lost 4 bases and the J gene lost 0 bases, with 16 bases spanning the gap. CDR3 loop: CASSRRQTLNSNQPQHF. CDR3 DNA: TGTGCCAGTAGTAGAAGACAGACACTCAATAGCAATCAGCCCCAGCATTTT.

This clone was counted a single time. J is TRBJ1-1 and V is TRBV13, with 7 nucleotides matching TRBD1. This CDR3 spans 16 amino acids. Germline V gene data show CDR1 as PRHDT and CDR2 as FYEKMQ (reference sequence). Trimming at V came to 4 bases and at J to 4 bases, leaving 12 bases not matched to a gene. The CDR3 region has the DNA TGTGCCAGCAGCTCGATTAACAGGGGTGGGCGCACTGAAGCTTTCTTT. Translating it yields CASSSINRGGRTEAFF.

In its sample, this clone was seen once. V usage is TRBV3-1 (or the pseudogene TRBV3-2) and J usage is TRBJ1-6, with 9 nucleotides matching TRBD1. Germline V gene data show CDR1 as LGHDT and CDR2 as YNNKEL (reference sequence). The CDR3 covers 15 residues. The V and J ends lost 3 bases and 8 bases, in that order; junction bases with no gene match: 5. The chain's CDR3 is CASSHLRTGDSPLHF. In nucleotides, the CDR3 is TGTGCCAGCAGCCATCTCAGGACAGGGGATTCACCCCTCCACTTT.

V usage is TRBV29-1 and J usage is TRBJ2-1; 7 nucleotides agree with TRBD1. With 1 base clipped from V and 14 bases from J, the junction kept 17 bases outside the gene matches. CDR1 is SQVTM and CDR2 is ANQGSEA in the germline V gene. The CDR3 runs 15 residues. CDR3 coding DNA: TGCAGCGTTGAAGGAGGGGGCTTGGTTGCGGAGGACGAGTTCTTC. Protein sequence: CSVEGGGLVAEDEFF.

The chain employs TRBV19 and TRBJ1-3; the D is unclear. Trimming shortened V by 11 bases and J by 3 bases, and 8 bases separated the two germline ends. This CDR3 comprises 11 residues. The germline V gene has CDR1 LNHDA and CDR2 SQIVND (reference sequence). The CDR3: CAVGDGNTIYF. The CDR3 nucleotides are TGTGCCGTCGGGGATGGAAACACCATATATTTT.

The chain has TRBV29-1 and TRBJ2-1; a weak D match, TRBD2 (6 bases). Germline CDR1 is SQVTM and CDR2 is ANQGSEA. V gave up 5 bases and J gave up 0 bases, with 8 bases separating them. The CDR3 is 13 residues long. CDR3 DNA sequence: TGCAGCGTTCGGCGGGGCTCCTACAATGAGCAGTTCTTC. It codes for CSVRRGSYNEQFF.

This chain connects TRBV28 to TRBJ2-3, with 8 positions matching TRBD1. V lost 1 base, J lost 5 bases, and 14 bases stayed unmatched. CDR1 and CDR2 from the germline V gene are MDHEN and SYDVKM. The CDR3 runs 18 residues. CDR3: CASSLFLVGQGSEDTQYF. CDR3 bases: TGTGCCAGCAGTTTATTTTTGGTCGGACAGGGAAGTGAAGATACGCAGTATTTT.

This chain's CDR3 is CASSPLAALNQPQHF. CDR3 nucleotides: TGTGCCAGCTCACCACTAGCAGCTCTCAATCAGCCCCAGCATTTT. This chain uses TRBV18 with TRBJ1-5; D unresolved. Deletions cut 1 base from V and 3 bases from J, with 10 bases between. The CDR3 runs to 15 residues. The V gene's germline CDR1 is KGHSH and CDR2 LQKENI.

The chain combines TRBV24-1 with TRBJ2-7, with 7 bases matching TRBD2. V was clipped by 5 bases and J by 4 bases; unmatched bases: 4. This CDR3 contains 13 residues. In germline, CDR1 is KGHDR, CDR2 SFDVKD. The CDR3 DNA follows: TGTGCCACCAGTGGGGGTAGCGGGTACGAGCAGTACTTC. Translation: CATSGGSGYEQYF.

The chain combines TRBV28 with TRBJ1-2, with 8 bases fitting TRBD1. The germline V gene has CDR1 MDHEN and CDR2 SYDVKM. With V trimmed by 5 bases and J by 7 bases, 9 bases remained unmatched. The CDR3 is made up of 14 amino acids. CDR3 DNA sequence: TGTGCCAGCAGTCCTGACAGGGGATTTCGTGGCTACACCTTC. Amino acid sequence: CASSPDRGFRGYTF.

The chain couples TRBV7-2 to TRBJ2-4; perhaps TRBD2 as D (6 bases). V shed 0 bases and J shed 0 bases, with 12 bases lying between them. This CDR3 region has 17 residues. CDR1 is SGHTA, CDR2 FQGNSA, per germline. CDR3 coding DNA: TGTGCCAGCAGCTTAGCGGCGGACTACCTAGCCAAAAACATTCAGTACTTC. Translation: CASSLAADYLAKNIQYF. The entire variable domain, with the rest obtained from reference TRBV7-2 and TRBJ2-4, is as follows: GAGVSQSPSNKVTEKGKDVELRCDPISGHTALYWYRQSLGQGLEFLIYFQGNSAPDKSGLPSDRFSAERTGGSVSTLTIQRTQQEDSAVYLCASSLAADYLAKNIQYFGAGTRLSVL.

The gene calls are TRBV21-1 and TRBJ2-5; the tabulated D call, TRBD2, remains unverified against the DNA. TRBV21-1 is a recognized pseudogene. CDR3 size: 13 residues. The CDR3 sequence: CASSTLNDCTQYF. CDR3 in DNA: TGTGCCAGCAGCACCCTAAACGACTGTACCCAGTACTTC.

The genes are TRBV28 and TRBJ2-7, with no clear D. V was trimmed by 4 bases and J by 3 bases, leaving 13 bases between them. Germline V CDR1 and CDR2: MDHEN, SYDVKM. The CDR3 covers 14 residues. The CDR3 DNA reads as TGTGCCAGCAGTTCAACCCCTCTTAGCTACGAGCAGTACGTC. It yields the protein CASSSTPLSYEQYV.

The chain combines TRBV7-7 with TRBJ2-1; the D gene is possibly TRBD1 (6 bases). There are 14 residues in the CDR3. CDR1 is SSHAT and CDR2 is FNYEAQ in the germline V gene (reference sequence). V gave up 5 bases and J gave up 8 bases, with 16 bases separating them. The CDR3 bases are TGTGCCAGCAGCGAACAGGGATCTCTTTATGAGCAGTTCTTC. Its protein product is CASSEQGSLYEQFF. Full variable domain (outside the CDR3, taken from reference TRBV7-7 and TRBJ2-1): GAGVSQSPRYKVTKRGQDVTLRCDPISSHATLYWYQQALGQGPEFLTYFNYEAQPDKSGLPSDRFSAERPEGSISTLTIQRTEQRDSAMYRCASSEQGSLYEQFFGPGTRLTVL.

The chain combines TRBV7-2 with TRBJ2-2, with TRBD2 matching 11 bases. The J segment lost 2 bases and the V segment lost 2 bases, leaving 7 bases of the junction unmatched. Germline assignment: CDR1 SGHTA and CDR2 FQGNSA. The CDR3 covers 18 residues. For the CDR3, the DNA is TGTGCCAGCAGCTTACGGGTAGCGGGGGGGCTTAACACCGGGGAGCTGTTTTTT. The encoded protein is CASSLRVAGGLNTGELFF.

This chain joins TRBV19 and TRBJ2-3; weak D call: TRBD1 (5 bases). The V and J ends lost 5 bases and 0 bases respectively, with 6 bases between them. Germline V gives CDR1 LNHDA, CDR2 SQIVND (reference sequence). This CDR3 is 13 amino acids long. The DNA for the CDR3 is TGTGCCAGTAGTCAGGGTAGCACAGATACGCAGTATTTT. Protein: CASSQGSTDTQYF.

The chain is built from TRBV7-9 and TRBJ2-4, with 7 bases matching TRBD1. V lost 8 bases, J lost 0 bases, and 4 bases stayed unmatched. CDR3 size: 14 residues. Germline assignment: CDR1 SEHNR and CDR2 FQNEAQ (reference sequence). CDR3 protein: CASGDSLAKNIQYF. CDR3 in DNA: TGTGCCAGCGGGGACAGCCTAGCCAAAAACATTCAGTACTTC.

The rearrangement links TRBV7-9 to TRBJ2-6; D remains unclear. The CDR3 extends over 15 amino acids. V was cut by 6 bases and J by 0 bases, with 9 bases left in between. The germline gives CDR1 SEHNR, CDR2 FQNEAQ (reference sequence). CDR3 amino acids: CASSFASSGANVLTF. For the CDR3, the DNA is TGTGCCAGCAGTTTCGCCAGCTCTGGGGCCAACGTCCTGACTTTC.